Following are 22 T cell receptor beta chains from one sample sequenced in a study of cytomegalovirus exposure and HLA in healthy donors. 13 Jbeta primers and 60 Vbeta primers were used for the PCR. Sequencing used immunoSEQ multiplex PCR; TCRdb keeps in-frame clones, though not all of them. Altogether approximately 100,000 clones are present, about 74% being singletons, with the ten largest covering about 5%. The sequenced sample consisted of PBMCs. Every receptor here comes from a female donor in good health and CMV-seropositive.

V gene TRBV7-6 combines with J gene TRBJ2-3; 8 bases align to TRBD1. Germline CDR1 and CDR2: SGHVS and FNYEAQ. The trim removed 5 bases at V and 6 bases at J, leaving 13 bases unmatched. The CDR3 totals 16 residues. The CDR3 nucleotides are TGTGCCAGCAGCGTTCAGGGGGCCACTTCCACGGATACGCAGTATTTT. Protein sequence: CASSVQGATSTDTQYF.

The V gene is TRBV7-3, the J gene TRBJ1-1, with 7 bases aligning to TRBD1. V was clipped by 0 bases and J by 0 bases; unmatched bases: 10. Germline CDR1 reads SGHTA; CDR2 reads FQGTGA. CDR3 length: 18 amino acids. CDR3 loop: CASSLTGPGQILNTEAFF. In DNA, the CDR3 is TGTGCCAGCAGCTTAACGGGGCCGGGACAGATACTGAACACTGAAGCTTTCTTT.

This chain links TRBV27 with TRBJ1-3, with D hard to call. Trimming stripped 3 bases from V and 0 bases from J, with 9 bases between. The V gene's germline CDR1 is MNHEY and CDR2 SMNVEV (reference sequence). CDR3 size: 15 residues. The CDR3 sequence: CASSLSGSSGNTIYF. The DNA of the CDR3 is TGTGCCAGCAGTTTGAGCGGGAGCTCTGGAAACACCATATATTTT.

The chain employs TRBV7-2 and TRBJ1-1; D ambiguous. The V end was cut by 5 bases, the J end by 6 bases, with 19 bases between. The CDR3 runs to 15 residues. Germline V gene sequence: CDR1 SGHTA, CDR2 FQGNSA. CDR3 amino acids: CASSPMLQPAAEAFF. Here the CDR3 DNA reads TGTGCCAGCAGCCCTATGCTACAGCCCGCCGCTGAAGCTTTCTTT.

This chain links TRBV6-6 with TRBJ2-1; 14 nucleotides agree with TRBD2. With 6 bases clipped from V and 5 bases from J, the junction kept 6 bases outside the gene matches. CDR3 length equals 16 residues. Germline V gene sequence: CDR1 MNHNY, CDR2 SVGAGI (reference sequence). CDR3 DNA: TGTGCCAGCAGCTCGGGACTAGCGGGAGCAAACAATGAGCAGTTCTTC. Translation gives CASSSGLAGANNEQFF.

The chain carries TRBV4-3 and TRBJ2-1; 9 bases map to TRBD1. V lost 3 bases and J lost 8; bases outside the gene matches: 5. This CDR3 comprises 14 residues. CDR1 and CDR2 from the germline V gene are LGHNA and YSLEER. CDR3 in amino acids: CASSHWDRVDEQFF. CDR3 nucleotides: TGCGCCAGCAGCCATTGGGACAGGGTCGATGAGCAGTTCTTC.

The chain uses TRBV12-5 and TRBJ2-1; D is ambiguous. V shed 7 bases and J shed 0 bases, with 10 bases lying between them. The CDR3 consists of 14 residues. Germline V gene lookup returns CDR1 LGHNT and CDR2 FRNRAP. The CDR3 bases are TGTGCTAGTGCCGCCCTCTACTCCTACAATGAGCAGTTCTTC. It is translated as CASAALYSYNEQFF. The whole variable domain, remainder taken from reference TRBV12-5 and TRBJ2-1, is DARVTQTPRHKVTEMGQEVTMRCQPILGHNTVFWYRQTMMQGLELLAYFRNRAPLDDSGMPKDRFSAEMPDATLATLKIQPSEPRDSAVYFCASAALYSYNEQFFGPGTRLTVL.

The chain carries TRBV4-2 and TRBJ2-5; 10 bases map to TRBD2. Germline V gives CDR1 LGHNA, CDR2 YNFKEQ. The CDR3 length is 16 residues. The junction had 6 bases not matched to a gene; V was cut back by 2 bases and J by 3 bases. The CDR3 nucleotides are TGTGCCAGCAGCCAAAGGGGGACTAGCGAAAAAGAGACCCAGTACTTC. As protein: CASSQRGTSEKETQYF.

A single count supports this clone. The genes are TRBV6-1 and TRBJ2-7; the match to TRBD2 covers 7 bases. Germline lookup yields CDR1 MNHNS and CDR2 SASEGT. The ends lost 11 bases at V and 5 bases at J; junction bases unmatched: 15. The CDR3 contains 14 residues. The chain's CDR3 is CAGGARERVHEQYF. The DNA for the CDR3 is TGTGCCGGAGGCGCGCGGGAGAGGGTCCACGAGCAGTACTTC.

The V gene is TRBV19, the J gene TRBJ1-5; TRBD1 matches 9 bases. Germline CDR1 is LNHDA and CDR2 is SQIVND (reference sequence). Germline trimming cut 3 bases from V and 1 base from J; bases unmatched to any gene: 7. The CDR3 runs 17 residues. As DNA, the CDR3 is TGTGCCAGTAGTATTATAGGGACAGGGAGAAGCAATCAGCCCCAGCATTTT. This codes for CASSIIGTGRSNQPQHF.

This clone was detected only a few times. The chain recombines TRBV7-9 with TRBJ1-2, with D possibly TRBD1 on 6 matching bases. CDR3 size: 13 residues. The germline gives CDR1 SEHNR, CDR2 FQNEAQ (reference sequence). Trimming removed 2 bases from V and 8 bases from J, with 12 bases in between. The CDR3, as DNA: TGTGCCAGCAGCTTAAGGGGGGGTTCCGGCTACACCTTC. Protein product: CASSLRGGSGYTF.

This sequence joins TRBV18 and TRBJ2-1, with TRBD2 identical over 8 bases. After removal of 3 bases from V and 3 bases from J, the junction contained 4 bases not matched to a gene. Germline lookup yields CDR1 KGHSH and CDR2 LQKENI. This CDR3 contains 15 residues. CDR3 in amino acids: CASSPPGLDYNEQFF. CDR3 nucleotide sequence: TGTGCCAGCTCACCTCCGGGACTAGACTACAATGAGCAGTTCTTC.

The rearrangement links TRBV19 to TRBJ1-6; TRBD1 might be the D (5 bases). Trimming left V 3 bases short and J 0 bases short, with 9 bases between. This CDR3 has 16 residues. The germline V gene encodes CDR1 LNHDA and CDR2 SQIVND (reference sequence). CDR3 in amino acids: CASSIRQSSYNSPLHF. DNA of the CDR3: TGTGCCAGTAGTATTCGACAGAGCTCCTATAATTCACCCCTCCACTTT.

DNA of the CDR3: TGTGCCAGCCCCCAGGACACCTGGTACCAAGAGACCCAGTACTTC. Translating it yields CASPQDTWYQETQYF. The genes are TRBV21-1 and TRBJ2-5; the table's D call of TRBD1 was not tested on the DNA. TRBV21-1 is deemed a pseudogene. The CDR3 contains 15 residues.

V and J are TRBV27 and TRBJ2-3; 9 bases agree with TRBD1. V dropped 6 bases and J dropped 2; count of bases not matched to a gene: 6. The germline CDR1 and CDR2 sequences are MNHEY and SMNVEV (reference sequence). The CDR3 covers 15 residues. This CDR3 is CASSRGQGLTDTQYF. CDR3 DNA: TGTGCCAGCAGCCGGGGACAGGGCCTCACAGATACGCAGTATTTT.

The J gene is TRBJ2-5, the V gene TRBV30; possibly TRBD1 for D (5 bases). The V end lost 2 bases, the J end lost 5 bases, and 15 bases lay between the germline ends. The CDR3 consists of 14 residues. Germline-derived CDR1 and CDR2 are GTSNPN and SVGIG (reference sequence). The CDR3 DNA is TGTGCCTGGAGTCGAGGCAGGGCCTACGAGACCCAGTACTTC. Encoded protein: CAWSRGRAYETQYF.

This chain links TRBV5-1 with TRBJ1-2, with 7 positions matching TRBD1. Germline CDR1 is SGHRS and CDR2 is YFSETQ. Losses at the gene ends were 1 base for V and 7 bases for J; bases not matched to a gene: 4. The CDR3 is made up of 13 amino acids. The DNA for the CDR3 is TGCGCCAGCAGCTTGACAGGGGCGACTGGCTACACCTTC. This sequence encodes CASSLTGATGYTF.

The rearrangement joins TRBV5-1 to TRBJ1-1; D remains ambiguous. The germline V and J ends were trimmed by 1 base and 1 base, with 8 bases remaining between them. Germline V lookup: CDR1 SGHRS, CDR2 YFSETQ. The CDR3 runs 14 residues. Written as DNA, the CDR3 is TGCGCCAGCAGCTTGTCTCCGCGGAACACTGAAGCTTTCTTT. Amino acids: CASSLSPRNTEAFF. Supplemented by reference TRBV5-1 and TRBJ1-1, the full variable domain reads KAGVTQTPRYLIKTRGQQVTLSCSPISGHRSVSWYQQTPGQGLQFLFEYFSETQRNKGNFPGRFSGRQFSNSRSEMNVSTLELGDSALYLCASSLSPRNTEAFFGQGTRLTVV.

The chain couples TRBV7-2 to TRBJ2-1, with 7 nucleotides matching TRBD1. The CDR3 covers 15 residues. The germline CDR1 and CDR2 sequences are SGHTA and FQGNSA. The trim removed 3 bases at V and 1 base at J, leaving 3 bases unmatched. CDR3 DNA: TGTGCCAGCAGCTTGGAACAGGGGTCCTACAATGAGCAGTTCTTC. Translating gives CASSLEQGSYNEQFF.

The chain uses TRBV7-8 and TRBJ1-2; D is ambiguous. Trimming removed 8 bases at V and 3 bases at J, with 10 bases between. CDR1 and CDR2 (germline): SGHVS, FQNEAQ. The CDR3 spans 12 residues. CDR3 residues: CASGARDYGYTF. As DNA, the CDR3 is TGTGCCAGCGGTGCGCGGGACTATGGCTACACCTTC.

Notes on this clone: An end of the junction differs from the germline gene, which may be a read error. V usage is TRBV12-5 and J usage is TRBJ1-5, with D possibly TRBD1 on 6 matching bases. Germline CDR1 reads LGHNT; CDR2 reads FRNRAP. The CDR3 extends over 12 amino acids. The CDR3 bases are TGTGCTAGCAAGGGGGACTATCAGCCCCGGCATTTT. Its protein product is CASKGDYQPRHF.

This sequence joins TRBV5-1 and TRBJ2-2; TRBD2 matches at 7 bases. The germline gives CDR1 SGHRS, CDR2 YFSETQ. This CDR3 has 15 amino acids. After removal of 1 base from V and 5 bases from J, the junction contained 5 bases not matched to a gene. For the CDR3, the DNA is TGCGCCAGCAGCTTGTCAGGGAGGGGAACCGGGGAGCTGTTTTTT. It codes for CASSLSGRGTGELFF.